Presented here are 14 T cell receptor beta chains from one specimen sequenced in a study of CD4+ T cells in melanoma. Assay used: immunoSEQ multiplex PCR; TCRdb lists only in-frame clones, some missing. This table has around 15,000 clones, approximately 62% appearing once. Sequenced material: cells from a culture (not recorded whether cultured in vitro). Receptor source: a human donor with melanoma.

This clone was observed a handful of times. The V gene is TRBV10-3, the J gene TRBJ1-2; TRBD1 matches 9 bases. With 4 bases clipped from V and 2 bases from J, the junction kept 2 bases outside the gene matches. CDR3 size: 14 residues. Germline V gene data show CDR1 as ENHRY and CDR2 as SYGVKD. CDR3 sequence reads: CAISGGTGNYGYTF. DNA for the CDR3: TGTGCCATCAGTGGGGGGACAGGGAACTATGGCTACACCTTC.

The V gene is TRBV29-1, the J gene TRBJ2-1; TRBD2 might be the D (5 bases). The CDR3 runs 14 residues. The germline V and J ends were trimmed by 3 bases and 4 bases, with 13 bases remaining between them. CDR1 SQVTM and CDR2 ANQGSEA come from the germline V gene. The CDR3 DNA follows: TGCAGCGTTGAGGCGGGTGGTGGATACAATGAGCAGTTCTTC. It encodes CSVEAGGGYNEQFF.

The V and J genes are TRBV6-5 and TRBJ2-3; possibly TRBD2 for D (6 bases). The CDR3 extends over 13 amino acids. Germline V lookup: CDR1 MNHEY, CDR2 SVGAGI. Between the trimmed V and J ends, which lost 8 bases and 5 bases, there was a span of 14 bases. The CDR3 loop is CASWSRGRDTQYF. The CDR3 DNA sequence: TGTGCCAGCTGGAGTCGGGGGAGAGATACGCAGTATTTT.

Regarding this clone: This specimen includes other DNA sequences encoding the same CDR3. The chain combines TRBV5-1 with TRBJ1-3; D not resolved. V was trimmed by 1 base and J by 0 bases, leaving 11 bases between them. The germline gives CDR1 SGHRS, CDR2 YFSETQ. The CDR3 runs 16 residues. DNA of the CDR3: TGCGCCAGCAGCTTGCGCGAGGGTGGCTCTGGAAACACCATATATTTT. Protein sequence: CASSLREGGSGNTIYF. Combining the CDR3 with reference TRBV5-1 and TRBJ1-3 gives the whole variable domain KAGVTQTPRYLIKTRGQQVTLSCSPISGHRSVSWYQQTPGQGLQFLFEYFSETQRNKGNFPGRFSGRQFSNSRSEMNVSTLELGDSALYLCASSLREGGSGNTIYFGEGSWLTVV.

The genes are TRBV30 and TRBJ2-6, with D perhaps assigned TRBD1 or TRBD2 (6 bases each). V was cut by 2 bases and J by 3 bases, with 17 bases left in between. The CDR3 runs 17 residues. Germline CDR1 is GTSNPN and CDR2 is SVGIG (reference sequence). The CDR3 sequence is CAWSLGGVLYGANVLTF. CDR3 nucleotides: TGTGCCTGGAGTCTCGGGGGCGTACTGTATGGGGCCAACGTCCTGACTTTC. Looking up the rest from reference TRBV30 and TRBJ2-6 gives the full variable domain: SQTIHQWPATLVQPVGSPLSLECTVEGTSNPNLYWYRQAAGRGLQLLFYSVGIGQISSEVPQNLSASRPQDRQFILSSKKLLLSDSGFYLCAWSLGGVLYGANVLTFGAGSRLTVL.

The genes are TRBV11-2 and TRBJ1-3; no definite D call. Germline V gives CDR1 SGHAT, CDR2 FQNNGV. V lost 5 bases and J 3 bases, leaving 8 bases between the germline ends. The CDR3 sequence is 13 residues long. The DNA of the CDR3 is TGTGCCAGCAGCCCGCAGTTTGGAAACACCATATATTTT. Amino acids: CASSPQFGNTIYF.

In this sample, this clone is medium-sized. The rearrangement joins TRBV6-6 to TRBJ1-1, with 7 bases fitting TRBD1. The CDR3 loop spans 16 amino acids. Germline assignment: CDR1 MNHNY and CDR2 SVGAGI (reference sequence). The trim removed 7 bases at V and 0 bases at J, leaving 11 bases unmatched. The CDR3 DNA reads TGTGCCAGCAACCATGTTAGGACAGGACTGAACACTGAAGCTTTCTTT. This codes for CASNHVRTGLNTEAFF.

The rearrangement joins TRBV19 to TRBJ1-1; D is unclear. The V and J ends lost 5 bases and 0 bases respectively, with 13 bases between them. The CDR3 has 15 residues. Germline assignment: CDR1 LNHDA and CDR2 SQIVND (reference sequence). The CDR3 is CASSGPVGVNTEAFF. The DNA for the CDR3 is TGTGCCAGTAGTGGCCCGGTTGGAGTGAACACTGAAGCTTTCTTT.

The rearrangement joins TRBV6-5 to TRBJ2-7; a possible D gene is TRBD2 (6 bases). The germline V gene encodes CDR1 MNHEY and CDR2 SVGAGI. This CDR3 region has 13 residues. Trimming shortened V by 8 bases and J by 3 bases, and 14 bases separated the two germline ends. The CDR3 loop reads CASGGTGNYEQYF. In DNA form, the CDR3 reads TGTGCCAGCGGGGGGACCGGAAACTACGAGCAGTACTTC.

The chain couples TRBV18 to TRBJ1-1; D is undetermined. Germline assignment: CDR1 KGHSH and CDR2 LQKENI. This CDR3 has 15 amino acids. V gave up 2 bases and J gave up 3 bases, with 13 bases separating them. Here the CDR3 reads CASSPTRGQYTEAFF. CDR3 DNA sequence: TGTGCCAGCTCACCAACGAGAGGCCAGTACACTGAAGCTTTCTTT.

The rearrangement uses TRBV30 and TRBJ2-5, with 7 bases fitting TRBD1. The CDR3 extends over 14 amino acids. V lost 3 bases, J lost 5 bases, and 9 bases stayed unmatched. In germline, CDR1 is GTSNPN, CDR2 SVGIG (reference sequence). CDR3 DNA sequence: TGTGCCTGGAGGAAGGGACAGATATCGGAGACCCAGTACTTC. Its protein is CAWRKGQISETQYF.

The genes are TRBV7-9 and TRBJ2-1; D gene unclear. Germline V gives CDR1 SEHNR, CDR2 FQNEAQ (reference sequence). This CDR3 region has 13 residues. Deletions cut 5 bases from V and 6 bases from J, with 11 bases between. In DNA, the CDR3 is TGTGCCAGCAGCCCGGCGTCGCGCAATGAGCAGTTCTTC. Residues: CASSPASRNEQFF.

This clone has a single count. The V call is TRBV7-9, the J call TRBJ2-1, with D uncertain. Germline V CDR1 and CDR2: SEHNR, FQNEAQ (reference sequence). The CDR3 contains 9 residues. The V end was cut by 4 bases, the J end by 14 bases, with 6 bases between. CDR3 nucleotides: TGTGCCAGCAGCTCAGGAGAGTTCTTC. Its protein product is CASSSGEFF.

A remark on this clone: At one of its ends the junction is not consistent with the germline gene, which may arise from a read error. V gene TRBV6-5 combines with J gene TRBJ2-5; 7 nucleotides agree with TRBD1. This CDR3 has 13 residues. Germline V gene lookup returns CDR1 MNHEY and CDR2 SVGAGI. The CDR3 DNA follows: TGCCGCAGCGGAGACAGGGCTGGTCTCGCCCAGTACTTC. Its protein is CRSGDRAGLAQYF.